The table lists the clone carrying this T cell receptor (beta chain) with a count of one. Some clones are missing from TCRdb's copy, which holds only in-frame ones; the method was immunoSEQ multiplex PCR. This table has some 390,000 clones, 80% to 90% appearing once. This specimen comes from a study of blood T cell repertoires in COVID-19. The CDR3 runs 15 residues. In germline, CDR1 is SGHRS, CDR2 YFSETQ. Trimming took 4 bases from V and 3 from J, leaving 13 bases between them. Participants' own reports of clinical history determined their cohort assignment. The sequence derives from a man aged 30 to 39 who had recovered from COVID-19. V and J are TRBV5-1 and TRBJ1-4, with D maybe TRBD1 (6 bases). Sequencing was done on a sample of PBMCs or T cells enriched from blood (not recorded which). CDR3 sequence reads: CASSVQGSPNEKLFF. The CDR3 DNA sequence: TGCGCCAGCAGCGTACAGGGTTCTCCTAATGAAAAACTGTTTTTT.